Listed below are T cell receptor beta chains from one sample, sequenced in a study of HIV-infected patients and healthy controls. TCRdb recomputed calls from the 5' RACE reads with MiXCR, one row per CDR3 protein. The data show 18,000 or so distinct CDR3 sequences, about a sixth seen once. The sequencing sample was made of CD8+ T cells from blood. The receptors derive from a human donor in good health. CDR3s include the opening cysteine and the closing phenylalanine or tryptophan. D genes are given only for firm matches. The size of a clone is reported for some rows only, either as once, few or many, or as a class for expanded clones.

CDR3nt: TGTGCCAGCAGCACCGGGAGGACTAATCAGCCCCAGCATTTT
CDR3aa: CASSTGRTNQPQHF
abundance: .
v_gene: TRBV9
d_gene: .
j_gene: TRBJ1-5

CDR3nt: TGCAGCGTTGAGGTAGCAGGCGGGACTGAAGCTTTCTTT
CDR3aa: CSVEVAGGTEAFF
abundance: many
v_gene: TRBV29-1
d_gene: .
j_gene: TRBJ1-1

CDR3nt: TGTGCCAGCAGCTATGGGACAGGGGGAACAGATACGCAGTATTTT
CDR3aa: CASSYGTGGTDTQYF
abundance: .
v_gene: TRBV5-6
d_gene: TRBD1
j_gene: TRBJ2-3

CDR3nt: TGTGCCAGCAGTGAATTTTCGGGTATGCCCCTAAACCCAAATCAGCCCCAGCATTTT
CDR3aa: CASSEFSGMPLNPNQPQHF
abundance: .
v_gene: TRBV2
d_gene: .
j_gene: TRBJ1-5

CDR3nt: TGTGCCAGCAGCCCAGGGTACGGTCAGCCCCAGCATTTT
CDR3aa: CASSPGYGQPQHF
abundance: many
v_gene: TRBV7-9
d_gene: .
j_gene: TRBJ1-5

CDR3nt: TGTGCCAGCAGTTTAGTTTCCGTTGGGGAGACCCAGTACTTC
CDR3aa: CASSLVSVGETQYF
abundance: few
v_gene: TRBV12-3/TRBV12-4
d_gene: .
j_gene: TRBJ2-5

CDR3nt: TGTGCCAGCAGTTTAAGTGTAAATGGCAATCAGCCCCAGCATTTT
CDR3aa: CASSLSVNGNQPQHF
abundance: .
v_gene: TRBV28
d_gene: .
j_gene: TRBJ1-5

CDR3nt: TGTGCCAGCAGCCCCACCTCCTCCTACGAGCAGTACTTC
CDR3aa: CASSPTSSYEQYF
abundance: few
v_gene: TRBV28
d_gene: .
j_gene: TRBJ2-7

CDR3nt: TGTGCCAGCAGTGCAGGGCCGGGACAGAGAAGATATCAGCCCCAGCATTTT
CDR3aa: CASSAGPGQRRYQPQHF
abundance: few
v_gene: TRBV2
d_gene: TRBD1
j_gene: TRBJ1-5

CDR3nt: TGCGCCAGCAGCCAAGAGCTCCAAGGAGAGCAGTACTTC
CDR3aa: CASSQELQGEQYF
abundance: many
v_gene: TRBV4-3
d_gene: .
j_gene: TRBJ2-7

CDR3nt: TGCAGCTTTGGTGGCGTCGGAACCGGGGAGCTGTTTTTT
CDR3aa: CSFGGVGTGELFF
abundance: few
v_gene: TRBV29-1
d_gene: .
j_gene: TRBJ2-2

CDR3nt: TGTGCCAGCCTGGAGACTCTGAGGGTAGGTGAAGCTTTCTTT
CDR3aa: CASLETLRVGEAFF
abundance: many
v_gene: TRBV12-3/TRBV12-4
d_gene: .
j_gene: TRBJ1-1

CDR3nt: TGTGCCAGCAGCCCCGTGTCGGCCGGGGAGCTGTTTTTT
CDR3aa: CASSPVSAGELFF
abundance: many
v_gene: TRBV7-9
d_gene: .
j_gene: TRBJ2-2

CDR3nt: TGTGCCAGTGCTTGGAGCCGGGACAATGAGCAGTTCTTC
CDR3aa: CASAWSRDNEQFF
abundance: few
v_gene: TRBV12-3/TRBV12-4
d_gene: .
j_gene: TRBJ2-1

CDR3nt: TGTGCCAGCAGCGTAGACCCAAGCCCCTATTCACCCCTCCACTTT
CDR3aa: CASSVDPSPYSPLHF
abundance: few
v_gene: TRBV9
d_gene: .
j_gene: TRBJ1-6

CDR3nt: TGTGCCAGCAGCCAAGACCTGGGCCGGGAGGGCGATGAGCAGTTCTTC
CDR3aa: CASSQDLGREGDEQFF
abundance: .
v_gene: TRBV3-1
d_gene: TRBD2
j_gene: TRBJ2-1

CDR3nt: TGTGCCAGCAGTTATCAGGGGCGCACAGATACGCAGTATTTT
CDR3aa: CASSYQGRTDTQYF
abundance: many
v_gene: TRBV27
d_gene: .
j_gene: TRBJ2-3